Included here is one TCR beta chain sequence, with context. Germline V gene data show CDR1 as SGHNT and CDR2 as YYREEE (reference sequence). This CDR3 is 16 amino acids long. V lost 4 bases and J lost 5, with 20 bases in between. The sample is drawn from a study of shared clonotypes between healthy human individuals. Profiling relied on immunoSEQ multiplex PCR, and the TCRdb table lists in-frame clones only, not all of them. The table lists about 2 million clones, roughly 95% of them singletons. Terminally differentiated effector memory CD45RA+ cells were excluded by CCR7 positive selection of CD45RO-negative cells.

V and J are TRBV5-4 and TRBJ2-3, with D perhaps given as TRBD1 or TRBD2 (6 bases each). This sequence was found in a man between 18 and 29 years old in good health. Source material: naive CD8+ T cells sorted from blood. The CDR3 protein is CASSLPGSGAEDTQYF. The CDR3 DNA follows: TGTGCCAGCAGCCTGCCGGGTTCGGGGGCGGAAGATACGCAGTATTTT.